Below are 29 T cell receptor beta chains sequenced from a single sample in a study of early T cells in non-severe SARS-CoV-2 infection. MiXCR, applied by TCRdb to the 5' RACE reads, yields one record per CDR3 protein. The sample has approximately 50,000 distinct CDR3 sequences, around 7.7% seen once; the top ten hold roughly 6.2%. Sequencing input: whole blood. All receptors derive from an adult who was a healthcare worker with PCR-confirmed SARS-CoV-2 infection or an uninfected control (not recorded which).

CDR3 sequence reads: CASSFNRGGYGEAFF. CDR3 nucleotides: TGTGCCAGCAGTTTCAACCGGGGGGGATACGGTGAAGCTTTCTTT. This chain uses TRBV28 with TRBJ1-1; D may be TRBD1 (5 bases). The germline gives CDR1 MDHEN, CDR2 SYDVKM. Trimming took off 3 bases at V and 7 bases at J, with 18 bases between the two ends. CDR3 length: 15 residues.

The chain joins TRBV12-3 or TRBV12-4 to TRBJ1-6; no reliable D call. The V end was cut by 4 bases, the J end by 0 bases, with 10 bases between. This CDR3 region has 16 residues. The CDR3 sequence is CASSSEISSYNSPLHF. The CDR3 coding sequence is TGTGCCAGCAGTTCTGAGATCAGCTCCTATAATTCACCCCTCCACTTT.

This clonotype turned up a few times. The CDR3 is CASSLTEYSNQPQHF. The CDR3 DNA sequence: TGTGCCAGCAGCTTGACAGAGTATAGCAATCAGCCCCAGCATTTT. The chain uses TRBV5-5 and TRBJ1-5; D gene uncertain. The CDR3 has 15 residues. Germline CDR1 reads SGHKS; CDR2 reads YYEKEE (reference sequence). V shed 1 base and J shed 0 bases, with 8 bases lying between them.

This clonotype has more than one count but fewer than ten. V usage is TRBV6-1 and J usage is TRBJ2-7; D remains unclear. Per germline, CDR1 MNHNS and CDR2 SASEGT. The V end lost 5 bases, the J end lost 1 base, and 12 bases lay between the germline ends. CDR3 length: 14 amino acids. In DNA, the CDR3 is TGTGCCAGCAGTCCCCGGACCGATTCCTACGAGCAGTACTTC. Its translation: CASSPRTDSYEQYF.

This clonotype turned up a few times. The gene calls are TRBV29-1 and TRBJ1-1; unclear D gene. The CDR3 spans 11 residues. Per germline, CDR1 SQVTM and CDR2 ANQGSEA. V gave up 8 bases and J gave up 8 bases, with 15 bases separating them. This CDR3 is CSTLAAVEAFF. The DNA for the CDR3 is TGCAGCACCCTGGCGGCTGTAGAAGCTTTCTTT.

Ten or more counts support this clonotype. The chain employs TRBV11-3 and TRBJ2-3, with D uncertain. The CDR3 covers 13 residues. Trimming removed 1 base from V and 1 base from J, with 3 bases in between. Germline V gene lookup returns CDR1 SGHNT and CDR2 YENEEA. The CDR3 is CASSLVRTDTQYF. The DNA of the CDR3 is TGTGCCAGCAGCTTAGTACGCACAGATACGCAGTATTTT.

This clonotype was counted many times. V and J are TRBV6-6 and TRBJ2-3, with 9 bases aligning to TRBD2. Germline values: CDR1 MNHNY, CDR2 SVGAGI (reference sequence). The junction had 6 bases not matched to a gene; V was cut back by 2 bases and J by 3 bases. The CDR3 runs 16 residues. In DNA form, the CDR3 reads TGTGCCAGCAGTTACCGGGCGGGGGGGCTAACAGATACGCAGTATTTT. This gives the protein CASSYRAGGLTDTQYF.

This clonotype was observed at least ten times. This sequence joins TRBV20-1 and TRBJ2-2; a possible D gene is TRBD2 (5 bases). Trimming pared 0 bases from V and 0 bases from J, leaving 8 bases between. Germline V CDR1 and CDR2: DFQATT, SNEGSKA (reference sequence). The CDR3 spans 15 residues. The CDR3 region is CSAREGGSNTGELFF. Written as DNA, the CDR3 is TGCAGTGCTAGAGAGGGCGGGTCGAACACCGGGGAGCTGTTTTTT.

This clonotype was counted between two and nine times. The chain links TRBV6-1 to TRBJ1-1, with 8 bases that match TRBD1. The V gene end was trimmed by 6 bases and the J gene end by 4 bases; junction bases not matched to a gene: 10. Germline CDR1 and CDR2: MNHNS and SASEGT. The CDR3 is 15 residues long. The CDR3 DNA reads as TGTGCCAGCAGAGAACCGGGACAGGCAGGCACTGAAGCTTTCTTT. It is translated as CASREPGQAGTEAFF.

This chain connects TRBV5-1 to TRBJ2-1; TRBD2 agrees at 7 bases. Germline CDR1 and CDR2: SGHRS and YFSETQ. The CDR3 runs to 14 residues. V was clipped by 1 base and J by 5 bases; unmatched bases: 3. CDR3 nucleotide sequence: TGCGCCAGCAGCTTGAGGCTAGCGGACAATGAGCAGTTCTTC. Amino acids: CASSLRLADNEQFF.

The chain uses TRBV7-8 and TRBJ2-2; D is unclear. The CDR3 is made up of 12 amino acids. V dropped 4 bases and J dropped 9 bases, with 9 bases sitting between them. CDR1 and CDR2 from the germline V gene are SGHVS and FQNEAQ. The CDR3 is CASSSQTWELFF. Written as DNA, the CDR3 is TGTGCCAGCAGCTCCCAGACGTGGGAGCTGTTTTTT.

This clonotype is medium-sized in the sample. V gene TRBV3-1 combines with J gene TRBJ1-2, with D uncertain. V gave up 1 base and J gave up 5 bases, with 2 bases separating them. This CDR3 comprises 11 residues. Germline CDR1 LGHDT, CDR2 YNNKEL (reference sequence). Written as DNA, the CDR3 is TGTGCCAGCAGCCAAGGGTATGGCTACACCTTC. It is translated as CASSQGYGYTF.

This clonotype was picked up many times. This chain links TRBV6-1 with TRBJ2-2, with D unclear. V dropped 2 bases and J dropped 7 bases, with 5 bases sitting between them. The CDR3 covers 12 residues. The germline V gene has CDR1 MNHNS and CDR2 SASEGT. The CDR3 DNA follows: TGTGCCAGCAGTGAAAATAGCGGGGAGCTGTTTTTT. Residues: CASSENSGELFF.

There are many counts of this clonotype. The chain links TRBV18 to TRBJ1-6; 9 bases align to TRBD1. The germline gives CDR1 KGHSH, CDR2 LQKENI. This CDR3 has 17 amino acids. V was pared by 2 bases and J by 1 base, with 3 bases of the junction left unmatched. The CDR3 region has the DNA TGTGCCAGCTCACCAATGACAGGGGGTTCCTATAATTCACCCCTCCACTTT. Amino acids: CASSPMTGGSYNSPLHF. Drawing the rest from reference TRBV18 and TRBJ1-6, the complete variable domain is NAGVMQNPRHLVRRRGQEARLRCSPMKGHSHVYWYRQLPEEGLKFMVYLQKENIIDESGMPKERFSAEFPKEGPSILRIQQVVRGDSAAYFCASSPMTGGSYNSPLHFGNGTRLTVT.

This clonotype came up a few times. V and J are TRBV27 and TRBJ2-2; 7 bases agree with TRBD2. CDR1 MNHEY and CDR2 SMNVEV come from the germline V gene (reference sequence). Unmatched junction bases numbered 10, after V lost 4 bases and J lost 2 bases. The CDR3 sequence is 17 residues long. CDR3 in DNA: TGTGCCAGCAGTTCGATCGGACTAGTGATAAACACCGGGGAGCTGTTTTTT. It specifies CASSSIGLVINTGELFF.

By sample share, this clonotype is medium-sized. V gene TRBV5-1 combines with J gene TRBJ2-7; TRBD2 might be the D (5 bases). The germline gives CDR1 SGHRS, CDR2 YFSETQ. The V and J ends lost 4 bases and 0 bases respectively, with 14 bases between them. The CDR3 contains 15 residues. This CDR3 reads CASSPGLMSSYEQYF. In DNA form, the CDR3 reads TGCGCCAGCAGCCCAGGACTTATGAGCTCCTACGAGCAGTACTTC.

This chain links TRBV7-9 with TRBJ2-1; tentatively, D is TRBD1 or TRBD2 (5 bases each). Looked up from germline, CDR1 is SEHNR and CDR2 is FQNEAQ (reference sequence). Trimming shortened V by 3 bases and J by 4 bases, and 16 bases separated the two germline ends. The CDR3 is 16 residues long. CDR3 nucleotide sequence: TGTGCCAGCAGCTTTGGTGAGGGGCGCGCATACAATGAGCAGTTCTTC. Residues: CASSFGEGRAYNEQFF.

The table lists this clonotype with many counts. The chain's CDR3 is CASRRLAGRHTDTQYF. CDR3 in DNA: TGTGCCAGCAGGAGACTAGCGGGGCGGCACACAGATACGCAGTATTTT. The chain employs TRBV12-3 or TRBV12-4 and TRBJ2-3; 11 bases are a match to TRBD2. V was clipped by 6 bases and J by 2 bases; unmatched bases: 7. The CDR3 is made up of 16 amino acids.

This clonotype appeared many times. The chain carries TRBV20-1 and TRBJ1-5; D not resolved. There are 14 residues in the CDR3. V lost 3 bases to trimming and J lost 2 bases, with 11 bases between them. Germline V gene sequence: CDR1 DFQATT, CDR2 SNEGSKA (reference sequence). The CDR3 region is CSASRHAGNQPQHF. The CDR3 coding sequence is TGCAGTGCTAGCCGACACGCCGGCAATCAGCCCCAGCATTTT.

The chain is built from TRBV6-6 and TRBJ1-5; D ambiguous. CDR3 size: 14 residues. Per the germline V gene, CDR1 is MNHNY and CDR2 is SVGAGI (reference sequence). V lost 1 base, J lost 7 bases, and 11 bases lay in between. The CDR3 nucleotides read TGTGCCAGCAGTTACTGGGGAAACGAACAGCCCCAGCATTTT. This gives the protein CASSYWGNEQPQHF.

Ten or more counts support this clonotype. The rearrangement joins TRBV7-2 to TRBJ2-3; TRBD2 is a possible D gene (5 bases). There are 14 residues in the CDR3. Germline V lookup: CDR1 SGHTA, CDR2 FQGNSA. V lost 1 base and J lost 0, with 5 bases in between. This chain's CDR3 is CASSLGTSTDTQYF. CDR3 in DNA: TGTGCCAGCAGCTTAGGGACTAGCACAGATACGCAGTATTTT.

This chain uses TRBV6-2 or TRBV6-3 with TRBJ1-5; unclear D gene. The V gene's germline CDR1 is MNHEY and CDR2 SVGEGT. CDR3 size: 14 residues. The V end lost 6 bases, the J end lost 4 bases, and 13 bases lay between the germline ends. This chain's CDR3 is CASSYDKKNQPQHF. Here the CDR3 DNA reads TGTGCCAGCAGCTACGACAAGAAAAATCAGCCCCAGCATTTT.

In this sample, this clonotype turned up many times. The gene calls are TRBV29-1 and TRBJ1-1, with a possible D match to TRBD1 (5 bases). In germline, CDR1 is SQVTM, CDR2 ANQGSEA. V was clipped by 1 base and J by 9 bases, with 12 bases between them. This CDR3 is built from 12 residues. The CDR3 DNA follows: TGCAGCGTTGAAGGAGGGGCGGAAAAAGCTTTCTTT. This codes for CSVEGGAEKAFF.

This clonotype was recorded at least ten times. The CDR3 bases are TGCAGTGCTAGAGGTCAGGGGGTTGGGTACGAGCAGTACTTC. Translating it yields CSARGQGVGYEQYF. This chain uses TRBV20-1 with TRBJ2-7; 7 bases match TRBD1. Germline V gives CDR1 DFQATT, CDR2 SNEGSKA (reference sequence). The CDR3 runs 14 residues. The V gene end was trimmed by 1 base and the J gene end by 4 bases; junction bases not matched to a gene: 7.

The genes are TRBV10-3 and TRBJ2-3, with D possibly called TRBD1 or TRBD2 (5 bases each). V lost 3 bases and J 0 bases, leaving 13 bases between the germline ends. CDR1 is ENHRY, CDR2 SYGVKD, per germline. The CDR3 contains 16 residues. The CDR3 protein is CAISERDVSSTDTQYF. CDR3 nucleotides: TGTGCCATCAGTGAAAGGGACGTCTCGAGCACAGATACGCAGTATTTT.

This clonotype came up many times. A junction end diverges from the germline sequence, so it may reflect a read error. The chain has TRBV10-3 and TRBJ2-7; TRBD2 is a possible D gene (6 bases). This CDR3 has 15 residues. From germline, CDR1 is ENHRY and CDR2 SYGVKD. CDR3 in amino acids: CATGNGRDFFYEQYF. CDR3 coding DNA: TGCGCCACCGGGAACGGCAGGGACTTTTTCTACGAGCAGTACTTC.

The gene calls are TRBV6-5 and TRBJ1-1, with a weak D call TRBD1 (6 bases). Germline values: CDR1 MNHEY, CDR2 SVGAGI. Trimming shortened V by 5 bases and J by 5 bases, and 15 bases separated the two germline ends. The CDR3 has 14 amino acids. The CDR3, as DNA: TGTGCCAGCAGTCGCCCGGGACAAAGGACTGAAGCTTTCTTT. This gives the protein CASSRPGQRTEAFF.

This chain uses TRBV5-4 with TRBJ1-2; D remains unclear. Trimming shortened V by 1 base and J by 0 bases, and 4 bases separated the two germline ends. Germline loops: CDR1 SGHNT, CDR2 YYREEE (reference sequence). The CDR3 is made up of 13 amino acids. The CDR3 region is CASSLKPNYGYTF. CDR3 DNA: TGTGCCAGCAGCTTGAAACCTAACTATGGCTACACCTTC.

This clonotype showed up just a few times. The chain couples TRBV12-3 or TRBV12-4 to TRBJ2-1; 7 bases map to TRBD1. This CDR3 comprises 15 residues. Unmatched junction bases numbered 10, after V lost 5 bases and J lost 6 bases. CDR3: CASSPRGTGVNEQFF. The CDR3 bases are TGTGCCAGCAGTCCTAGGGGCACAGGGGTCAATGAGCAGTTCTTC.